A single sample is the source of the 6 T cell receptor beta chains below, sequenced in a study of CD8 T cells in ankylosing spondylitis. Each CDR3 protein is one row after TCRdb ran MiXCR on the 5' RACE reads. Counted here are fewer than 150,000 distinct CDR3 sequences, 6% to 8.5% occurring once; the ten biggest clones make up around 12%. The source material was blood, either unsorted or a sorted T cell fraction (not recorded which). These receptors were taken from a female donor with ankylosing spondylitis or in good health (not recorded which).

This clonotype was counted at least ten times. CDR3 sequence (DNA): TGTGCCAGCAGTTTAAGCGGCCACGGGGAGCTGTTTTTT. It specifies CASSLSGHGELFF. The chain employs TRBV12-3 or TRBV12-4 and TRBJ2-2, with D possibly matching TRBD2 (5 bases). The length of the CDR3 is 13 residues. V was pared by 2 bases and J by 7 bases, with 8 bases between.

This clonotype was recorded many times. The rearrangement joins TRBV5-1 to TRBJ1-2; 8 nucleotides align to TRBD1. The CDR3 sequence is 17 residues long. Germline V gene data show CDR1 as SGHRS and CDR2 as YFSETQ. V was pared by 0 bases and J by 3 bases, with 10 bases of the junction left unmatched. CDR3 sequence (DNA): TGCGCCAGCAGCTTGGCACCCGGGACAGGTTTTCACTATGGCTACACCTTC. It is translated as CASSLAPGTGFHYGYTF. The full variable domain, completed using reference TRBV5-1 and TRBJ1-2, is KAGVTQTPRYLIKTRGQQVTLSCSPISGHRSVSWYQQTPGQGLQFLFEYFSETQRNKGNFPGRFSGRQFSNSRSEMNVSTLELGDSALYLCASSLAPGTGFHYGYTFGSGTRLTVV.

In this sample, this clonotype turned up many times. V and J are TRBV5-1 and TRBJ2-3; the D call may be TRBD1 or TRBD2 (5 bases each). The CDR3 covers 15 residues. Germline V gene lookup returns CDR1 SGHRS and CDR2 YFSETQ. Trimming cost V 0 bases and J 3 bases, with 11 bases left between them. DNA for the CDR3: TGCGCCAGCAGCTTGGAGCCAGGGACGACAGATACGCAGTATTTT. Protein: CASSLEPGTTDTQYF.

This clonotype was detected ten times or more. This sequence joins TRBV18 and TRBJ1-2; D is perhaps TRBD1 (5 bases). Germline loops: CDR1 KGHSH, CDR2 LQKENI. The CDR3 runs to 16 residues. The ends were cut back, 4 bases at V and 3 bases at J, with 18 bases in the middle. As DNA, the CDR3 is TGTGCCAGCTCACTAAACCTCAGGGAAGGGGACTATGGCTACACCTTC. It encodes CASSLNLREGDYGYTF.

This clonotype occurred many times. In DNA, the CDR3 is TGCGCCAGCAGCTCAGGGACAGGGAACGGAGAGACCCAGTACTTC. It translates to CASSSGTGNGETQYF. This chain uses TRBV5-1 with TRBJ2-5; 9 nucleotides agree with TRBD1. This CDR3 comprises 15 residues. CDR1 SGHRS and CDR2 YFSETQ come from the germline V gene. V shed 3 bases and J 4 bases; nucleotides not matched to a gene: 7.

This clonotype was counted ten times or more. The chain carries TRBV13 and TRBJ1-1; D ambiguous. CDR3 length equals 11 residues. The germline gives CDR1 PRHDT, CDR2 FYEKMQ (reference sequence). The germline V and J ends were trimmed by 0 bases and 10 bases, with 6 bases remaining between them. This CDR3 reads CASSLGSAAFF. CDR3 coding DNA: TGTGCCAGCAGCTTAGGTTCTGCAGCTTTCTTT. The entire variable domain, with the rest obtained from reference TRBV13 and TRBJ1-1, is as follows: AAGVIQSPRHLIKEKRETATLKCYPIPRHDTVYWYQQGPGQDPQFLISFYEKMQSDKGSIPDRFSAQQFSDYHSELNMSSLELGDSALYFCASSLGSAAFFGQGTRLTVV.